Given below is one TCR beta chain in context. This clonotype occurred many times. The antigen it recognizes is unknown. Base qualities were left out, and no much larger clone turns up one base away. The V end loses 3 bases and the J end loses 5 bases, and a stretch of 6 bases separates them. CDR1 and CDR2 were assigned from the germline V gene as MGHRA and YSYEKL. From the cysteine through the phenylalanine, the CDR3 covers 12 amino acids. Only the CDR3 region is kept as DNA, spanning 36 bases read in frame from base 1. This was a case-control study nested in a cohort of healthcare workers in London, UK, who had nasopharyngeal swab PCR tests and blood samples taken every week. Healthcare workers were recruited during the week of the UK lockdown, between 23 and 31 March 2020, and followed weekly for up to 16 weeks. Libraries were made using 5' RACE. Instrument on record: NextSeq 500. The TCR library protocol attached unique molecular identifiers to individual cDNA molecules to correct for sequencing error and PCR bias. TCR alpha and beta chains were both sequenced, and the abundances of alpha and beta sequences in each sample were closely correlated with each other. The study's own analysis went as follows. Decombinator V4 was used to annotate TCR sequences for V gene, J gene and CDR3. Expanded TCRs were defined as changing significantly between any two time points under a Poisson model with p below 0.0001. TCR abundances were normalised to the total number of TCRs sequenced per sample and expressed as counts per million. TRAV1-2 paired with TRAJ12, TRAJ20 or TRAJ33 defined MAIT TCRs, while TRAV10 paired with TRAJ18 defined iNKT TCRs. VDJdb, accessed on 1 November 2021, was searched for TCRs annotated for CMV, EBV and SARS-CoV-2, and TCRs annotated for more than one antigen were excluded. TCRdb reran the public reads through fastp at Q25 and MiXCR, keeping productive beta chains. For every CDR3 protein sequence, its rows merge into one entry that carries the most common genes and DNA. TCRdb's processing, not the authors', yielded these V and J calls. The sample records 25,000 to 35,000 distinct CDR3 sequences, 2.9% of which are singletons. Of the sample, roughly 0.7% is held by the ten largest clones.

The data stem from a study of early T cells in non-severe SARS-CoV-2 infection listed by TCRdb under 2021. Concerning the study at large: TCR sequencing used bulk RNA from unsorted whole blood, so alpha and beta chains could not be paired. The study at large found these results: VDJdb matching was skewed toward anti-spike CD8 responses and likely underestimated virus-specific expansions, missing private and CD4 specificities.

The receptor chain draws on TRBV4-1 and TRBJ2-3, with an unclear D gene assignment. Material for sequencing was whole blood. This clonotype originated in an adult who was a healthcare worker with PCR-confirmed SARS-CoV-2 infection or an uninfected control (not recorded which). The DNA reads TGCGCCAGCAGCCACCCCCGAGATACGCAGTATTTT. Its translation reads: CASSHPRDTQYF.